This TCR beta chain was profiled in a study of blood T cells in healthy people across ages. The CDR3 covers 14 residues. V was pared by 6 bases and J by 10 bases, with 22 bases between. Germline V gene data show CDR1 as SQVTM and CDR2 as ANQGSEA. This clonotype was found once. Together with a sample-barcoded 5' primer, a J-beta primer mix was included in a second PCR lasting about 6 to 11 cycles. Via MiXCR, TCRdb re-called the 5' RACE reads, giving one row per CDR3 protein. Altogether around 1,900,000 distinct CDR3 sequences are present, 30% to 40% being singletons, with the ten largest covering around 23%. Per-sample yields of isolated PBMCs were at least 6 million.

The chain couples TRBV29-1 to TRBJ2-1; tentatively, D is TRBD1 or TRBD2 (6 bases each). Sequenced material: blood. The receptor was derived from a human donor in good health. CDR3 region: CSVGGDKGGYEQFF. The CDR3 DNA follows: TGCAGCGTCGGCGGGGACAAGGGGGGCTACGAGCAGTTCTTC.